This T cell receptor (beta chain) was observed in a study of CD8 T cells in ankylosing spondylitis. The study, taken as a whole, reports: For ankylosing spondylitis blood, a TCR beta motif of 7 or 8 highly homologous variants appeared characteristic.

This clonotype came up many times. Its antigen is not identified. Each CDR3 protein is one row after TCRdb ran MiXCR on the 5' RACE reads. The sample records 500,000 to 550,000 distinct CDR3 sequences, approximately 11% being singletons. The TCR was taken from a male donor with ankylosing spondylitis. Sequencing used blood, either unsorted or a sorted T cell fraction (not recorded which).

This CDR3 is CASSLATSGTSQQFF. DNA of the CDR3: TGTGCCAGCAGTTTAGCAACTAGCGGGACTTCGCAGCAGTTCTTC. The chain employs TRBV12-3 or TRBV12-4 and TRBJ2-1; 10 bases are a match to TRBD2. The CDR3 runs to 15 residues. The junction had 7 bases not matched to a gene; V was cut back by 0 bases and J by 11 bases.